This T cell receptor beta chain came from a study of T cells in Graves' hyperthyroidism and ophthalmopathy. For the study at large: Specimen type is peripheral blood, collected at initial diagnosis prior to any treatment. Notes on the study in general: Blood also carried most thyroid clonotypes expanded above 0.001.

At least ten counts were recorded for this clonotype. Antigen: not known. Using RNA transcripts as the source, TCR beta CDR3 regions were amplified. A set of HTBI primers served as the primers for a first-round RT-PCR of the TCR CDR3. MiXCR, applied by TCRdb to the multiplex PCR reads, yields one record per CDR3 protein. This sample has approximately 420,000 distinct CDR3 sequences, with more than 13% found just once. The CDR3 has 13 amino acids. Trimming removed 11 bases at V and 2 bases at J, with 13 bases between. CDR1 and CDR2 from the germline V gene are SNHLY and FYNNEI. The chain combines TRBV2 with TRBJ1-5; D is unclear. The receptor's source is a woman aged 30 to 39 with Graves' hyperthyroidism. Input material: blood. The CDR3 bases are TGTGCCTCTCAGTCCGTTGGCAATCAGCCCCAGCATTTT. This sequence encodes CASQSVGNQPQHF.